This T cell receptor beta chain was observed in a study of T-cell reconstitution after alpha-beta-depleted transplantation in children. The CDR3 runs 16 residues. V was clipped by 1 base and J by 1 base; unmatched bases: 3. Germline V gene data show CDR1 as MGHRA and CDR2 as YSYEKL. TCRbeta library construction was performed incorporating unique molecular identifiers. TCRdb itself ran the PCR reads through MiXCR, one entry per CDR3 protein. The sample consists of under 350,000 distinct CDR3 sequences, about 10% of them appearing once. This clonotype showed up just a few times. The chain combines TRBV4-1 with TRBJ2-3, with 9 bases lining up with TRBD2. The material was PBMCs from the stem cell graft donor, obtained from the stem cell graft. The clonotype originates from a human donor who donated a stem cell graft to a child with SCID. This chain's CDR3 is CASSQGPSGGTDTQYF. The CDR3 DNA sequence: TGCGCCAGCAGCCAAGGTCCTAGCGGGGGCACAGATACGCAGTATTTT.